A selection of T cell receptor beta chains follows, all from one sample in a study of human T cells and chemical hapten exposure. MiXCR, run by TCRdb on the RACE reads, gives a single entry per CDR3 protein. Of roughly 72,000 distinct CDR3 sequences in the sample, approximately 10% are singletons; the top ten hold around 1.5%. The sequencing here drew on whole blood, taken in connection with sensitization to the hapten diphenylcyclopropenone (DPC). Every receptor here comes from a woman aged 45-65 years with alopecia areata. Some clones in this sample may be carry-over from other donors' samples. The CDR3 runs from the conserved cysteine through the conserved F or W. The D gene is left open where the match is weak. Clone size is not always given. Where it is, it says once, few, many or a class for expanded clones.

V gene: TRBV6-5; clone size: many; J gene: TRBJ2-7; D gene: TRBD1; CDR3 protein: CASSRDSIVNEQYF; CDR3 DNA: TGTGCCAGCAGCCGGGACAGTATCGTGAACGAGCAGTACTTC
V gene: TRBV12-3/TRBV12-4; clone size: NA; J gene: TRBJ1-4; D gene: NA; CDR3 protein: CASSFGGVGEKLFF; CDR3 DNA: TGTGCCAGCAGTTTCGGGGGGGTCGGCGAAAAACTGTTTTTT
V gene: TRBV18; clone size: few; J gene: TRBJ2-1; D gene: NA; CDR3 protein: CASSPQSGIALDEQFF; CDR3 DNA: TGTGCCAGCTCACCACAATCAGGAATTGCTTTGGATGAGCAGTTCTTC
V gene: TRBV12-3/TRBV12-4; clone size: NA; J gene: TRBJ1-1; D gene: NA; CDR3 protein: CASSMTEAFF; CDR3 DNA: TGTGCCAGCAGTATGACTGAAGCTTTCTTT
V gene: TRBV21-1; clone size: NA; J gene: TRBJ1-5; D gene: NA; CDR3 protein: CASSKEKEGDQPQHF; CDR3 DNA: TGTGCCAGCAGCAAAGAGAAGGAGGGCGATCAGCCCCAGCATTTT
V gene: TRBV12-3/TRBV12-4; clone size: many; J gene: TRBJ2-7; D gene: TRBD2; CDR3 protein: CASSRGAGDTHEQYF; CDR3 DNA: TGTGCCAGCAGTCGCGGAGCGGGAGACACCCACGAGCAGTACTTC
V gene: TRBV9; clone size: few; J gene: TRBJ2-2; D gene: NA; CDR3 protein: CASSVGREGGELFF; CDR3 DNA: TGTGCCAGCAGCGTAGGCAGGGAAGGCGGGGAGCTGTTTTTT
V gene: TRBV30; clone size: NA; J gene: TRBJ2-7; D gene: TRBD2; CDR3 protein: CACPGLAGPRGEQYF; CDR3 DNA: TGTGCCTGTCCGGGACTAGCGGGTCCCCGGGGCGAGCAGTACTTC
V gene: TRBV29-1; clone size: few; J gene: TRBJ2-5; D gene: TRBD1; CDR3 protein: CSVEGQRRIQETQYF; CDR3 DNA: TGCAGCGTTGAGGGACAGAGAAGAATCCAAGAGACCCAGTACTTC
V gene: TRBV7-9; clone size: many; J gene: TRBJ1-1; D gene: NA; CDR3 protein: CASSIDSREAFF; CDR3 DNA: TGTGCCAGCAGCATCGACAGCCGTGAAGCTTTCTTT
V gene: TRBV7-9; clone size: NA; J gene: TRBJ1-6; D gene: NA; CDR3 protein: CASSLGEGRSPLHF; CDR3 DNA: TGTGCCAGCAGCTTAGGGGAGGGGAGATCACCCCTCCACTTT
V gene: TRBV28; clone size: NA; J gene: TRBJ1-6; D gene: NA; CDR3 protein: CASSIGQTYNSPLHF; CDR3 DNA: TGTGCCAGCAGTATCGGACAGACCTATAATTCACCCCTCCACTTT
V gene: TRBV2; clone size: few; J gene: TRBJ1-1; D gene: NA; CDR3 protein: CASSAGAPNTEAFF; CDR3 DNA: TGTGCCAGCAGTGCAGGGGCCCCGAACACTGAAGCTTTCTTT
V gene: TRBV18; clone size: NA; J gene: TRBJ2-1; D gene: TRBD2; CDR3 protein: CASSPPTSGRPNEQFF; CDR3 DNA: TGTGCCAGCTCACCCCCGACTAGCGGCCGCCCCAATGAGCAGTTCTTC
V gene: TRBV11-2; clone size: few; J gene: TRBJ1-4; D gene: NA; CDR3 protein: CASSGDRNEKLFF; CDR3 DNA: TGTGCCAGCAGCGGCGACAGGAACGAAAAACTGTTTTTT
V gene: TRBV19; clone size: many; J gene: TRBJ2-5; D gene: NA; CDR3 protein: CASSIGGAGPQETQYF; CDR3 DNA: TGTGCCAGTAGTATTGGGGGGGCAGGGCCCCAAGAGACCCAGTACTTC
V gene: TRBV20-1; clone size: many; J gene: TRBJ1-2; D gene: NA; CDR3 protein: CSARSQGIYGYTF; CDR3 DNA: TGCAGTGCTAGGAGCCAGGGGATATATGGCTACACCTTC
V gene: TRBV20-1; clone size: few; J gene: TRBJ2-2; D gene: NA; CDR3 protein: CSASAGANTGELFF; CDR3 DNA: TGCAGTGCTAGTGCTGGGGCGAACACCGGGGAGCTGTTTTTT
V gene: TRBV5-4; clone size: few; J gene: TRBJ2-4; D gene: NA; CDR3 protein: CASSLPPSGIQYF; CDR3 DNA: TGTGCCAGCAGCCTTCCCCCAAGCGGCATTCAGTACTTC
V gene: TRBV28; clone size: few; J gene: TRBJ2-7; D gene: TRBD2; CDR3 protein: CAAQEALAGGRQYF; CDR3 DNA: TGTGCCGCCCAAGAGGCACTAGCGGGAGGTCGGCAGTACTTC
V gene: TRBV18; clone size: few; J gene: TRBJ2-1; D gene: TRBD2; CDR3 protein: CASSPPTSGSYNEQFF; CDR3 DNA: TGTGCCAGCTCACCACCAACTAGCGGGAGTTACAATGAGCAGTTCTTC
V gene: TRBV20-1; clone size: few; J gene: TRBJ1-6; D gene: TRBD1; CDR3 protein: CSAMDRGRAFTLHF; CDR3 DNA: TGCAGTGCCATGGACAGGGGGAGAGCCTTCACCCTCCACTTT
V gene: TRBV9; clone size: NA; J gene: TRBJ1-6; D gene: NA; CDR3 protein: CASSVVYYNSPLHF; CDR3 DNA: TGTGCCAGCAGCGTGGTGTATTATAATTCACCCCTCCACTTT
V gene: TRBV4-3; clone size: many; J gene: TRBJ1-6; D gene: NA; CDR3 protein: CASSQKDDSPLHF; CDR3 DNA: TGCGCCAGCAGCCAAAAGGATGATTCACCCCTCCACTTT
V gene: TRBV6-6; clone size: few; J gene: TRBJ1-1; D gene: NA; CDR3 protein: CASRETEAFF; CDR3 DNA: TGTGCCAGCAGAGAAACTGAAGCTTTCTTT
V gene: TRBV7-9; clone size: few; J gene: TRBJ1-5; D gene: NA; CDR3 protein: CASSPPGREAQPQHF; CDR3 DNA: TGTGCCAGCAGCCCTCCGGGCAGGGAGGCTCAGCCCCAGCATTTT
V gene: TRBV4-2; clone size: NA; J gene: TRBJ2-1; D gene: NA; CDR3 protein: CASSPPYNEQFF; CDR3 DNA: TGTGCCAGCAGCCCTCCGTACAATGAGCAGTTCTTC
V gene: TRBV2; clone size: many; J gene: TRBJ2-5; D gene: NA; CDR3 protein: CASGPKETQYF; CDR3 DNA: TGTGCCAGTGGACCCAAAGAGACCCAGTACTTC
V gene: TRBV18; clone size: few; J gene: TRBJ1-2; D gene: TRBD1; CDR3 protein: CASSPRAQGADYGYTF; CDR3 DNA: TGTGCCAGCTCACCAAGGGCACAGGGGGCGGACTATGGCTACACCTTC
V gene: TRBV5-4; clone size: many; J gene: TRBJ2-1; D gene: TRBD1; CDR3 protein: CASSQGALSYNEQFF; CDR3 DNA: TGTGCCAGCTCCCAGGGGGCCCTCTCCTACAATGAGCAGTTCTTC
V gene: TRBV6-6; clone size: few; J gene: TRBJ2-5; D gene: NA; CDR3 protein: CASSSPEGVREETQYF; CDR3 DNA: TGTGCCAGCAGTTCCCCTGAGGGGGTGAGGGAAGAGACCCAGTACTTC
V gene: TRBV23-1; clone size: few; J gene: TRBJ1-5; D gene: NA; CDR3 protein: CASSQQGDQPQHF; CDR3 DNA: TGCGCCAGCAGTCAGCAAGGCGACCAGCCCCAGCATTTT
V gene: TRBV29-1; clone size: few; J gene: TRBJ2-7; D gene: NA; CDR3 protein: CSVGELYEQYF; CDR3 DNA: TGCAGCGTTGGAGAGCTATACGAGCAGTACTTC
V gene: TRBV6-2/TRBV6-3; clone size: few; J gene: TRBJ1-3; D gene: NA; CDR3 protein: CASSSRVAGNTIYF; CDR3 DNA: TGTGCCAGCAGTTCCAGGGTCGCCGGAAACACCATATATTTT
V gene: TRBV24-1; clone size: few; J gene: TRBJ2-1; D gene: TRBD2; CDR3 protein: CATSDPGGAKEQFF; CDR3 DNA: TGTGCCACCAGTGACCCCGGGGGGGCCAAAGAGCAGTTCTTC